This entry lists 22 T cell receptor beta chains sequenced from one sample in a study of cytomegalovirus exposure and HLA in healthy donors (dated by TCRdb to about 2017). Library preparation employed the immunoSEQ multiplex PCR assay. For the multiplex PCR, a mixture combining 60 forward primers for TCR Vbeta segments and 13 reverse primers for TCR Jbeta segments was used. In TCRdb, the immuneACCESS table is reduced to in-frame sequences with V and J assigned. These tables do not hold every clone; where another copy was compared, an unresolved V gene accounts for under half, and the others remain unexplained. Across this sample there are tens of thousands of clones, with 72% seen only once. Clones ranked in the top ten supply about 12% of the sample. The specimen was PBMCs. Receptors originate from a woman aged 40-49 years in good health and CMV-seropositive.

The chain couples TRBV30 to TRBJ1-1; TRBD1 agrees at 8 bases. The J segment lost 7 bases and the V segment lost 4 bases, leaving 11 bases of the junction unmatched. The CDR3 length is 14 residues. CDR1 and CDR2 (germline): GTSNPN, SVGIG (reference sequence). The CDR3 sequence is CAWTPDRAYDEAFF. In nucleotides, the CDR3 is TGTGCCTGGACTCCGGACAGGGCGTATGATGAAGCTTTCTTT.

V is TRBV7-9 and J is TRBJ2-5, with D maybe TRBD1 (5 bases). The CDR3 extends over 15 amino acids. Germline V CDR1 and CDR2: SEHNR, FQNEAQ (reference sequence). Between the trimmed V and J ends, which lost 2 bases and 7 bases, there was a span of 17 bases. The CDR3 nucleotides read TGTGCCAGCAGCTTAAATAACAGGTTTTTGGGGACCCAGTACTTC. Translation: CASSLNNRFLGTQYF. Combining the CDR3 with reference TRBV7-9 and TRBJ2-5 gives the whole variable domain DTGVSQNPRHKITKRGQNVTFRCDPISEHNRLYWYRQTLGQGPEFLTYFQNEAQLEKSRLLSDRFSAERPKGSFSTLEIQRTEQGDSAMYLCASSLNNRFLGTQYFGPGTRLLVL.

The CDR3 DNA sequence: TGTGCCAGTAGGGACCGGGCGGGGGCCTATGGCTACACCTTC. Translation gives CASRDRAGAYGYTF. The chain has TRBV19 and TRBJ1-2, with a weak D call TRBD1 (6 bases). The length of the CDR3 is 14 residues. Germline CDR1 and CDR2: LNHDA and SQIVND (reference sequence). Trimming left V 6 bases short and J 4 bases short, with 15 bases between.

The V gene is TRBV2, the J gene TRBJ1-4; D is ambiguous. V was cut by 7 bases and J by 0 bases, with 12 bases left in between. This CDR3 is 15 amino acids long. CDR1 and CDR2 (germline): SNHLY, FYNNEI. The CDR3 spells CASNGPVPTNEKLFF. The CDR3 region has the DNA TGTGCCAGCAATGGCCCTGTCCCAACTAATGAAAAACTGTTTTTT.

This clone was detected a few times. In nucleotides, the CDR3 is TGTGCCAGCAGTGACCCTCCTAGGAAGCAGTTCTTC. Encoded protein: CASSDPPRKQFF. This chain links TRBV6-5 with TRBJ2-1; D gene unclear. The CDR3 runs to 12 residues. V lost 5 bases and J lost 11, with 13 bases in between. The V gene's germline CDR1 is MNHEY and CDR2 SVGAGI.

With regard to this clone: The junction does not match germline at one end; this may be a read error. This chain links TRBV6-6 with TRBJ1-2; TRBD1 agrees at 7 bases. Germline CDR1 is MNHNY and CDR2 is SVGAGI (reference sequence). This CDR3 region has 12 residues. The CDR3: CASSYQQDRTKF. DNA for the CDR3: TGTGCCAGCAGTTACCAACAGGACAGGACGAAATTC.

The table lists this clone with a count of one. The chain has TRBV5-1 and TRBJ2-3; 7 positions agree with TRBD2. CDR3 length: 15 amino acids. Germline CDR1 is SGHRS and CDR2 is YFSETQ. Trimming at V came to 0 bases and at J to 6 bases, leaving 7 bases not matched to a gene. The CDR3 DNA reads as TGCGCCAGCAGCTTGGGTTGGGGGGGAGGCGATACGCAGTATTTT. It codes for CASSLGWGGGDTQYF.

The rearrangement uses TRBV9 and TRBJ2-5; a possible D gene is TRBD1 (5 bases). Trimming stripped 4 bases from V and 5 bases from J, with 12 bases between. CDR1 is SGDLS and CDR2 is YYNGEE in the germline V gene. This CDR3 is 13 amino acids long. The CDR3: CASSLSRAETQYF. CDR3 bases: TGTGCCAGCAGCCTTAGCAGGGCGGAGACCCAGTACTTC.

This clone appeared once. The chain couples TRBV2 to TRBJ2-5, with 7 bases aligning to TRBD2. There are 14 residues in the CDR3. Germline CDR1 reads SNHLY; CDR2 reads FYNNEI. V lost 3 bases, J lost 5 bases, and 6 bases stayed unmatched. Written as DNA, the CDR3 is TGTGCCAGCAGTGACGGGCGGGGGAGGGAGACCCAGTACTTC. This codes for CASSDGRGRETQYF.

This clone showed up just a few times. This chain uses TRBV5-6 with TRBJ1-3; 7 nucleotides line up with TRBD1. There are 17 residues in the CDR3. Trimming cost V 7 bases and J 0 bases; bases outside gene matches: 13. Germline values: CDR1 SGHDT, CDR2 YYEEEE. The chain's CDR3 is CASGGSTGPYSGNTIYF. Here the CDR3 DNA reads TGTGCCAGCGGGGGTTCGACAGGGCCTTACTCTGGAAACACCATATATTTT.

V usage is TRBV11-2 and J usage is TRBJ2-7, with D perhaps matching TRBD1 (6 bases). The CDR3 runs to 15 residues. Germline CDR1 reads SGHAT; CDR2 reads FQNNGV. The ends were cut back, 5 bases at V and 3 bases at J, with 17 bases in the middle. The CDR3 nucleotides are TGTGCCAGCAGCCTCCCTAGGACAGAAAACTACGAGCAGTACTTC. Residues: CASSLPRTENYEQYF. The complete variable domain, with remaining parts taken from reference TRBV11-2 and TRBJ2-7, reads EAGVAQSPRYKIIEKRQSVAFWCNPISGHATLYWYQQILGQGPKLLIQFQNNGVVDDSQLPKDRFSAERLKGVDSTLKIQPAKLEDSAVYLCASSLPRTENYEQYFGPGTRLTVT.

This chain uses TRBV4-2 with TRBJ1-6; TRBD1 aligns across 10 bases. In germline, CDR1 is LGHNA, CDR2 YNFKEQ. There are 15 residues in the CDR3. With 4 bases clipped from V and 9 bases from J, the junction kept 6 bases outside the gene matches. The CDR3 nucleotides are TGTGCCAGCAGCCCGGGACAGGGGATCGGTTCACCCCTCCACTTT. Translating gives CASSPGQGIGSPLHF.

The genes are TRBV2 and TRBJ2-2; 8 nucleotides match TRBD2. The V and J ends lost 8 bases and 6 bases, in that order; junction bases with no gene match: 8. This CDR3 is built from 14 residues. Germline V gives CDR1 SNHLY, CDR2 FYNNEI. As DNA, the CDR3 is TGTGCCAGCGGTCCGGGACTAGACTCCGGGGAGCTGTTTTTT. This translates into CASGPGLDSGELFF.

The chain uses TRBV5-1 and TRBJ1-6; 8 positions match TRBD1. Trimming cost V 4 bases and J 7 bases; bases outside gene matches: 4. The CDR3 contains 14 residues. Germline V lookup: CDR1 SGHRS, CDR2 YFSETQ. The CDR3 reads CASSATGDNSPLHF. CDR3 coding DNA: TGCGCCAGCAGCGCGACAGGGGACAATTCACCCCTCCACTTT.

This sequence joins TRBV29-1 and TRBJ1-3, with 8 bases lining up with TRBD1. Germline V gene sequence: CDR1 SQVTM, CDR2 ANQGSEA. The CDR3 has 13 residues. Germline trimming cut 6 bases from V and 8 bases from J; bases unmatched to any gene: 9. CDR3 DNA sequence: TGCAGCGTACCCGGACAGGGCGTGGACACCATATATTTT. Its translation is CSVPGQGVDTIYF.

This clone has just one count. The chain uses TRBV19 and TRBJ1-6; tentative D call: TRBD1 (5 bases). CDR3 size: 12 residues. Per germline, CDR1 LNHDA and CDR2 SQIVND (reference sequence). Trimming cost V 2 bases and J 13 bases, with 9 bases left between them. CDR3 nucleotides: TGTGCCAGTAGTATACGTCAGGGCCCCCTCCACTTT. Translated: CASSIRQGPLHF.

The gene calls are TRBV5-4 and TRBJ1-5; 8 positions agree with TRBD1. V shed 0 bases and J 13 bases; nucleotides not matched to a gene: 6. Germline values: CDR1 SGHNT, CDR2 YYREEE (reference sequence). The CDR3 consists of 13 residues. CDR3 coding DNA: TGTGCCAGCAGCTTGGGTGGGACAGGTCAGCAGCATTTT. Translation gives CASSLGGTGQQHF. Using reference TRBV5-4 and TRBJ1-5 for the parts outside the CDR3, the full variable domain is ETGVTQSPTHLIKTRGQQVTLRCSSQSGHNTVSWYQQALGQGPQFIFQYYREEENGRGNFPPRFSGLQFPNYSSELNVNALELDDSALYLCASSLGGTGQQHFGDGTRLSIL.

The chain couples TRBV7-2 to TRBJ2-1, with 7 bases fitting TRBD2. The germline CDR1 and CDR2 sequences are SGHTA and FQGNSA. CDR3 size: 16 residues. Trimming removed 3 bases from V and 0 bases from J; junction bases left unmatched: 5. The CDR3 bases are TGTGCCAGCAGCTTCCGAGCGGGGAGCTCCTACAATGAGCAGTTCTTC. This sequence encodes CASSFRAGSSYNEQFF.

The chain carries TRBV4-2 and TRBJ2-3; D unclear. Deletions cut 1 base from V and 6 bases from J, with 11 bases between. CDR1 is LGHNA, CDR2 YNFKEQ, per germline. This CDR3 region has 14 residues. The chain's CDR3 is CASSQGLPEDTQYF. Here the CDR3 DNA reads TGTGCCAGCAGCCAAGGGCTCCCGGAGGATACGCAGTATTTT.

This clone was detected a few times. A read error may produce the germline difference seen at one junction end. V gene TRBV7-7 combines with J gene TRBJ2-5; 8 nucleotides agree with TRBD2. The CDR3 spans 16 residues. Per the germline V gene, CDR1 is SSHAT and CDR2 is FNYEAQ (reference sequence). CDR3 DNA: TGTGCTAGCAGCTTCGGTCGCGCGGGGGGTAGGGAGACCCAGTACTTC. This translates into CASSFGRAGGRETQYF.

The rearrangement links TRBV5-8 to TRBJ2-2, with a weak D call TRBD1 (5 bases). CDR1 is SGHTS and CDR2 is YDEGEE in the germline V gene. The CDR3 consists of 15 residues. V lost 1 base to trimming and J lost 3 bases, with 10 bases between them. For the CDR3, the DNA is TGTGCCAGCAGCTTGTTAGGGGCAGACACCGGGGAGCTGTTTTTT. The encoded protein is CASSLLGADTGELFF.

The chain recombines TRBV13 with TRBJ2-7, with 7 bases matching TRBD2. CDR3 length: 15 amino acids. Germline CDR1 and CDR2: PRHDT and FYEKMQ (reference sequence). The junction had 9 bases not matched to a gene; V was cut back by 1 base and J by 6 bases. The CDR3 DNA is TGTGCCAGCAGCTTAGCCGGGACTACCACCGGCGAGCAGTACTTC. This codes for CASSLAGTTTGEQYF.